This TCR beta chain originates from a study of PD-1 blockade in classical Hodgkin lymphoma. Findings and caveats of the study: Nivolumab initiation under 1 year post-ASCT meant exclusion. Relapsed/refractory patients reportedly had lower baseline diversity than newly diagnosed patients. By C4D1, CD4+ diversity increased significantly, especially in complete responders. Similar baseline diversity was found in complete responders and newly diagnosed patients.

Regarding this clone: Its specificity is unknown.

Generated by immunoSEQ multiplex PCR, the TCRdb table keeps only in-frame clones and is missing some. The sample yields about 110,000 clones, roughly 87% seen once. Losses at the gene ends were 5 bases for V and 2 bases for J; bases not matched to a gene: 4. Germline values: CDR1 ENHRY, CDR2 SYGVKD. This CDR3 has 14 amino acids. Following autologous stem cell transplantation, relapse occurred in every patient, and exposure to brentuximab vedotin varied. The sequence was obtained from a human donor with classical Hodgkin lymphoma. The sample here was peripheral blood mononuclear cells (PBMCs), taken before the second cycle of nivolumab. This chain uses TRBV10-3 with TRBJ2-7; 9 bases match TRBD1. Written as DNA, the CDR3 is TGTGCCATCAGTCCGGGACAGGGTACCTACGAGCAGTACTTC. As protein: CAISPGQGTYEQYF.